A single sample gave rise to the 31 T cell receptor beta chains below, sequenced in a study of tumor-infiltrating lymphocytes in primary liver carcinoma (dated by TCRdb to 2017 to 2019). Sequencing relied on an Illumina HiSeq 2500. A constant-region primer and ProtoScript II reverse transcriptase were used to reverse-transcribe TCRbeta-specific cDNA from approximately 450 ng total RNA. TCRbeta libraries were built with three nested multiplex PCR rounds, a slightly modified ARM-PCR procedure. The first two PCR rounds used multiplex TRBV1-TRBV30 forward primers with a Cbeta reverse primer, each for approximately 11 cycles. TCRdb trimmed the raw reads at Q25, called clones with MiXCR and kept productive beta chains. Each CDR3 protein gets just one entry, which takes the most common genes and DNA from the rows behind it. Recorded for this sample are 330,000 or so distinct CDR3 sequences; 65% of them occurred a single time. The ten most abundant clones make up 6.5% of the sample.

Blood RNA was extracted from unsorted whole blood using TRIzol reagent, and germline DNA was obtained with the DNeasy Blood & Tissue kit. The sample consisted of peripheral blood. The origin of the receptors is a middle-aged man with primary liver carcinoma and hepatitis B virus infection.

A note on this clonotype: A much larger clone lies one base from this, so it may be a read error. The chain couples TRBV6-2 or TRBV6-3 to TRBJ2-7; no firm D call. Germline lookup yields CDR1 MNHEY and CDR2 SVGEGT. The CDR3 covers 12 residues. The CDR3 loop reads CTSSYFRREQYF. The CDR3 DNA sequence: TGTACCAGCAGTTATTTCCGCCGCGAGCAGTACTTC.

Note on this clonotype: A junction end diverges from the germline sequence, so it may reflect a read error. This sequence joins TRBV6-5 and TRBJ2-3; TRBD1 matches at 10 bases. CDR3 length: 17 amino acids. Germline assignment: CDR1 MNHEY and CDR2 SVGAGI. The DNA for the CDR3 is TGTGCCAACAGCCATCGCACCGGGACAGGGGAAGCAGATACGCAATATTTT. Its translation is CANSHRTGTGEADTQYF.

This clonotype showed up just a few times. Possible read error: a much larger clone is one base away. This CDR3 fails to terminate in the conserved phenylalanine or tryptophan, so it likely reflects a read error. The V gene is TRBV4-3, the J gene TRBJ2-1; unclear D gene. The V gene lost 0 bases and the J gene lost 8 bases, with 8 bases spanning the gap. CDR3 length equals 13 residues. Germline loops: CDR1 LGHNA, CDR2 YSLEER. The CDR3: CASSQDLRDEQFL. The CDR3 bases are TGCGCCAGCAGCCAAGATCTCCGCGATGAGCAGTTCCTC.

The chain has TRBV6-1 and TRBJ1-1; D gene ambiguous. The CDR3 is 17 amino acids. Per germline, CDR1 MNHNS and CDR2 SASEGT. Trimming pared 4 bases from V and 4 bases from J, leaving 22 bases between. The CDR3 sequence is CASSAPGQPIMSTEAFF. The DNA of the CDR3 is TGTGCCAGCAGTGCTCCCGGGCAGCCAATTATGAGCACTGAAGCTTTCTTT.

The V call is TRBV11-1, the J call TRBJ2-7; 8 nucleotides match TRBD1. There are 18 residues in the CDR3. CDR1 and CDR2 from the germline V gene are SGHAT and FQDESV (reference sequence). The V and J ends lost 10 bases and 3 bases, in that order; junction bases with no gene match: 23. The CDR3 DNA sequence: TGTGCCAACAGTACCCTTTCCAGGACAGGGCTTTTCTTCTACGAGCAGTACTTC. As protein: CANSTLSRTGLFFYEQYF.

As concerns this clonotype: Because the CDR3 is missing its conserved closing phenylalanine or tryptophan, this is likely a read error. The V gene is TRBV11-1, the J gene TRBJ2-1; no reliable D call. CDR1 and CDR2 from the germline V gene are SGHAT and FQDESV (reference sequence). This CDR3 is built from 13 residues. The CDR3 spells CTSSLIRETEQFC. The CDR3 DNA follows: TGTACCAGCAGCCTCATCCGAGAGACTGAGCAGTTCTGC.

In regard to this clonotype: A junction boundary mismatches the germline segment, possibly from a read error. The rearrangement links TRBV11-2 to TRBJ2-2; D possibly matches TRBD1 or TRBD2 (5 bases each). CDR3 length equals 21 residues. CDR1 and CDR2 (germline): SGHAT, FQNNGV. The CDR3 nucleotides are TGTGCCAACAGCATTCTGGGGGAGTGGGCATTTGCGGCAGCGAACACCGGGGAGCTGTTTTTT. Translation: CANSILGEWAFAAANTGELFF. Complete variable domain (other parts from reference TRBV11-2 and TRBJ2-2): EAGVAQSPRYKIIEKRQSVAFWCNPISGHATLYWYQQILGQGPKLLIQFQNNGVVDDSQLPKDRFSAERLKGVDSTLKIQPAKLEDSAVYLCANSILGEWAFAAANTGELFFGEGSRLTVL.

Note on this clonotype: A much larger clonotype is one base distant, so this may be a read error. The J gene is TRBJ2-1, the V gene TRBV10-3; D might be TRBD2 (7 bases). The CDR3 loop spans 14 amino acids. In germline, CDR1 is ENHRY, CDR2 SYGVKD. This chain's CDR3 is CAISWGGSFNEQFF. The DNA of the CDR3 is TGTGCCATCAGCTGGGGGGGCTCCTTCAATGAGCAGTTCTTC.

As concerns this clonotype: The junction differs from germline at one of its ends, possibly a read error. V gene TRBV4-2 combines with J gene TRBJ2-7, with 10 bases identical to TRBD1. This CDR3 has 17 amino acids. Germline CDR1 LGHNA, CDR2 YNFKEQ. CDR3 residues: CASSQGLGTGAFYEQCF. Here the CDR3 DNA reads TGTGCCAGCAGCCAAGGCTTGGGGACAGGGGCCTTCTACGAGCAATGCTTC.

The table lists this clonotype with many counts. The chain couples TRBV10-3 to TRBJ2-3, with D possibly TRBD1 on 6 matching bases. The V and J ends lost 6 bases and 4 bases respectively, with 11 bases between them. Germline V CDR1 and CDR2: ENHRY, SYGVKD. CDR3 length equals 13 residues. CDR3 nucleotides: TGTGCCATCAGACCCGAGGGGGCAGATACGCAGTATTTT. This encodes CAIRPEGADTQYF.

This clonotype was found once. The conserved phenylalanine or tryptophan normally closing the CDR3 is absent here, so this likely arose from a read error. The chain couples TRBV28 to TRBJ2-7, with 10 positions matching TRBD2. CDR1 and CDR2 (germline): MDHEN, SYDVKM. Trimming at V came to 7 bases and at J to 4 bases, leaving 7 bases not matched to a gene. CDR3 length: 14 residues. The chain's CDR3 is CASTSAGLAYEQYL. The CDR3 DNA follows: TGTGCCAGCACCTCTGCGGGACTAGCGTACGAGCAGTACCTC.

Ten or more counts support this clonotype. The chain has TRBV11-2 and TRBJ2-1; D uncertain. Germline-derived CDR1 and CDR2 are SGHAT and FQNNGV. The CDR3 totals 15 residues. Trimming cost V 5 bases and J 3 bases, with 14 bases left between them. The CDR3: CASSIGRPNYNEQFF. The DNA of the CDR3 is TGTGCCAGCAGCATAGGACGTCCCAACTACAATGAGCAGTTCTTC. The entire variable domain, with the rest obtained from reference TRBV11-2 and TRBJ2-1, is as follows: EAGVAQSPRYKIIEKRQSVAFWCNPISGHATLYWYQQILGQGPKLLIQFQNNGVVDDSQLPKDRFSAERLKGVDSTLKIQPAKLEDSAVYLCASSIGRPNYNEQFFGPGTRLTVL.

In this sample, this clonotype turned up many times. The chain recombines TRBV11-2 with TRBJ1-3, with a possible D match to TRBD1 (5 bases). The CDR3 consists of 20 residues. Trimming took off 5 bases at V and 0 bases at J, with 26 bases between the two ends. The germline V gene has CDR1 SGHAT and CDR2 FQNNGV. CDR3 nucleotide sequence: TGTGCCAGCAGCCGAATTCCACACAAAAAGACAGTGACCTCTGGAAACACCATATATTTT. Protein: CASSRIPHKKTVTSGNTIYF.

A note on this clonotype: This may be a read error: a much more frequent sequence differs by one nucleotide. The CDR3 DNA reads as TGCACCAGCAGCCAAGGGGGGACAGGGGCATGGAATGAGCAGTTCTTC. As protein: CTSSQGGTGAWNEQFF. The chain has TRBV4-1 and TRBJ2-1, with TRBD1 identical over 10 bases. Germline lookup yields CDR1 MGHRA and CDR2 YSYEKL. CDR3 length: 16 residues.

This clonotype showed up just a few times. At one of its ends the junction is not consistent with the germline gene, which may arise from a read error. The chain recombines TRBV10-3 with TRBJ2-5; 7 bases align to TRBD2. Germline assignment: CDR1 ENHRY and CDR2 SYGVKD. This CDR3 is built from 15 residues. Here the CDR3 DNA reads TGTACCATCAGTGGTCACCCGGGGGGCCAAGAGACCCAGTACTTC. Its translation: CTISGHPGGQETQYF.

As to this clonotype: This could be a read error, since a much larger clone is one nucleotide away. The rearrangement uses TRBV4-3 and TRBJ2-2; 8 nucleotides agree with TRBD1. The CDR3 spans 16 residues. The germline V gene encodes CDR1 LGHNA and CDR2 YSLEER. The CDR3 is CASSQDRGLNTGELVF. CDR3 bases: TGCGCCAGCAGCCAAGACAGGGGGCTGAACACCGGGGAGCTGGTTTTT.

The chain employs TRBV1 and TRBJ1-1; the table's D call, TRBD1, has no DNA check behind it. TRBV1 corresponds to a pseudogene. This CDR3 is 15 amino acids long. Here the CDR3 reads CTSSRQGVKNTEAFF. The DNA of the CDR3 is TGCACCAGCAGCCGACAGGGGGTGAAGAACACTGAAGCTTTCTTT.

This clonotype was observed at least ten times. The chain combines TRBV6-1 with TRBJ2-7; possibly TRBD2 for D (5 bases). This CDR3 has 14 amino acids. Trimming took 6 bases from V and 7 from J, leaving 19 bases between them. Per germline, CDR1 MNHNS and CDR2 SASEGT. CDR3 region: CASSARTDLSEQYF. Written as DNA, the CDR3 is TGTGCCAGCAGCGCTCGGACGGACTTGAGTGAGCAGTACTTC.

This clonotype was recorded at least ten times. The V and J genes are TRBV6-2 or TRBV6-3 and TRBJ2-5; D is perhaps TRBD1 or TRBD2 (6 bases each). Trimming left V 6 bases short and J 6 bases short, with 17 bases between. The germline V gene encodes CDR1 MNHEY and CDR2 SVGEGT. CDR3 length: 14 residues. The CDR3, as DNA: TGTGCCAGCAGCCTTGGTGGGGGGCCTCAGACCCAGTACTTC. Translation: CASSLGGGPQTQYF.

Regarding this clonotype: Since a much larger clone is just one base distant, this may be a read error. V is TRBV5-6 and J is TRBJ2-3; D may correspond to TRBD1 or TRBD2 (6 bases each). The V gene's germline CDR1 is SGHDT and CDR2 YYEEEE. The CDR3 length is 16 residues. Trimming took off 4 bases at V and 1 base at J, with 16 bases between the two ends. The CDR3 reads CASSPGTRGGTDTQYF. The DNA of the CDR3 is TGTGCCAGCAGCCCGGGGACAAGGGGGGGCACAGATACGCAGTATTTT.

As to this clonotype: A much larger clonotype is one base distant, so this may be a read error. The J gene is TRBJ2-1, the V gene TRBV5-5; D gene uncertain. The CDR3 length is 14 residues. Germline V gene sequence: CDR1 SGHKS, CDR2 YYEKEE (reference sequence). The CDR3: CANSPRSSYNEQFF. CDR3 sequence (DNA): TGTGCCAACAGCCCGCGCAGCTCCTACAATGAGCAGTTCTTC.

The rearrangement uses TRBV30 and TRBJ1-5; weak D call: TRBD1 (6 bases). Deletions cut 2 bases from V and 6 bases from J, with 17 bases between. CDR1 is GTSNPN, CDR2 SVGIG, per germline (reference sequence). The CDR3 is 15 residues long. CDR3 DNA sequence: TGTGCCTGGAGTTGGGTAGGGGACATCTCTCAGCCCCAGCATTTT. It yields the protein CAWSWVGDISQPQHF.

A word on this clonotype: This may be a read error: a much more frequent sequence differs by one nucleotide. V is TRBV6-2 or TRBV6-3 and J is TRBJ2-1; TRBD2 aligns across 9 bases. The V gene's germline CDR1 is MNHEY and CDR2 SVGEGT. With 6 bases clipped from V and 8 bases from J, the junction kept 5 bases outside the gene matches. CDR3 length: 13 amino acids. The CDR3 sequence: CASRLAGEHEQFF. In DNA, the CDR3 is TGTGCCAGCAGATTAGCGGGAGAGCATGAGCAGTTCTTC.

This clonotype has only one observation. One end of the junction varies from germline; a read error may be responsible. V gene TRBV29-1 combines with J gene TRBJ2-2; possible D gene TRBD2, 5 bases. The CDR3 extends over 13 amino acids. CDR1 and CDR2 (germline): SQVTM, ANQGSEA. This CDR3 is CSVLTVRAGELLF. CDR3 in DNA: TGCAGCGTTCTGACGGTAAGGGCCGGGGAGCTGCTCTTT.

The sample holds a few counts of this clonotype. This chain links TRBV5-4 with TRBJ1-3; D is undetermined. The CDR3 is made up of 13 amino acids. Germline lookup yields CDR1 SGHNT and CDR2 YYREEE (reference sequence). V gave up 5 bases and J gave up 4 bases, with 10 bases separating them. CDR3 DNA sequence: TGTGCCAGCAGTCGTGACTGGGGAAACACCATATATTTT. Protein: CASSRDWGNTIYF. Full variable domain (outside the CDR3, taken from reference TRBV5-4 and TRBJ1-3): ETGVTQSPTHLIKTRGQQVTLRCSSQSGHNTVSWYQQALGQGPQFIFQYYREEENGRGNFPPRFSGLQFPNYSSELNVNALELDDSALYLCASSRDWGNTIYFGEGSWLTVV.

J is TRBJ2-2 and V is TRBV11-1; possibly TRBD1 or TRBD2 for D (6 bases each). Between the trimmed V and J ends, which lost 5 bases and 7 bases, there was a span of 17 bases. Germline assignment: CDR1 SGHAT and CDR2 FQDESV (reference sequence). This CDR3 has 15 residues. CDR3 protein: CASSTRGLIIGELFF. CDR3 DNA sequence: TGTGCCAGCAGCACCCGGGGGCTCATCATCGGGGAGCTGTTTTTT. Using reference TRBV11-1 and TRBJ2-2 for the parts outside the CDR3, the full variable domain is EAEVAQSPRYKITEKSQAVAFWCDPISGHATLYWYRQILGQGPELLVQFQDESVVDDSQLPKDRFSAERLKGVDSTLKIQPAELGDSAMYLCASSTRGLIIGELFFGEGSRLTVL.

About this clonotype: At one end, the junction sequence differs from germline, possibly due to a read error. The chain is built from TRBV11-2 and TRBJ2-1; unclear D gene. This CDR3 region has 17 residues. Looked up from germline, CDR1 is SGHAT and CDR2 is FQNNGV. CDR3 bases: TGCGCCTGCAGCTTAGCAGTGGGATTAAGCTCCTACATTGAGCAGTTCTTC. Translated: CACSLAVGLSSYIEQFF.

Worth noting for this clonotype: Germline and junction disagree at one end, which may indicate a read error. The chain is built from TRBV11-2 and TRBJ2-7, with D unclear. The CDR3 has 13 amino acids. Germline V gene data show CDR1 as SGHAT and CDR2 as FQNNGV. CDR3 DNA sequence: TGTGCCAACAGCTTTTGGGTTTCAGAAGAGCACTACTTC. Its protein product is CANSFWVSEEHYF.

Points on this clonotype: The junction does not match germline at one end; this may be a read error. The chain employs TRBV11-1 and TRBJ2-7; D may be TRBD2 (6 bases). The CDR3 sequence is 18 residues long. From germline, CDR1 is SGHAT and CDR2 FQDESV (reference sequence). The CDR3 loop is CATSGRTNGTSRSYEQYF. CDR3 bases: TGTGCCACCAGCGGCCGGACTAACGGGACCTCCAGGAGCTACGAGCAGTACTTC.

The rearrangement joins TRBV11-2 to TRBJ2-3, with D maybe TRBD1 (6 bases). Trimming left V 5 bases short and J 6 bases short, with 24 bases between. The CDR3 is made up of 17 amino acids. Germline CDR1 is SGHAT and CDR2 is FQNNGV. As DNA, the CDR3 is TGTGCCAGCAGCATAGTGGGACCTACAGGGAGTGTTGATACGCAGTATTTT. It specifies CASSIVGPTGSVDTQYF.

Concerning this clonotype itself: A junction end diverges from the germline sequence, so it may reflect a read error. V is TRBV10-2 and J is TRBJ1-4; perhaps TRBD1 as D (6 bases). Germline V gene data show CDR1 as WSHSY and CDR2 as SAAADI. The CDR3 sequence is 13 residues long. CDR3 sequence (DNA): TGCGCCAGCAGGGACAGTGCGGAGGAAAAATTGTTTTTT. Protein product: CASRDSAEEKLFF.